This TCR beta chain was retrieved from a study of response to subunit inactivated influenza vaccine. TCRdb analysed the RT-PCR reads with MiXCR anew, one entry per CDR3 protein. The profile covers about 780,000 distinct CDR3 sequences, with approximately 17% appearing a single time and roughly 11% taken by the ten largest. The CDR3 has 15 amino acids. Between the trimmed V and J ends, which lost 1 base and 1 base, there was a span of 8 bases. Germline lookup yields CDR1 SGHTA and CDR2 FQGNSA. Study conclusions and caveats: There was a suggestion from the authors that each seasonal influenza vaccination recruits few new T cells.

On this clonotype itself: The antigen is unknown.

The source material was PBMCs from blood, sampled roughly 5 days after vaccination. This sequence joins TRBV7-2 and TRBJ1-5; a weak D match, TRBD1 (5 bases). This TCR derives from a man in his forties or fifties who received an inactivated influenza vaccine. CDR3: CASSLDGHSNQPQHF. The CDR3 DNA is TGTGCCAGCAGCTTAGATGGACACAGCAATCAGCCCCAGCATTTT.